This TCR beta chain was captured by sequencing in a study of patients and donors after allogeneic stem cell transplantation. TCRdb redid the calling of the RT-PCR reads with MiXCR, one entry per CDR3 protein. The sample holds more than 850,000 distinct CDR3 sequences, roughly 18% seen once. CDR3 size: 12 residues. V lost 5 bases, J lost 8 bases, and 15 bases lay in between. Germline loops: CDR1 DFQATT, CDR2 SNEGSKA (reference sequence). Sequencing was done on a sample of blood, either unsorted or a sorted T cell fraction (not recorded which). This TCR came from a human donor who was either an allogeneic HSCT recipient or a stem cell or donor lymphocyte infusion donor (not recorded which). It is not recorded whose cells these are; they may come from a transplant donor. This sequence joins TRBV20-1 and TRBJ1-1; D remains unclear. The CDR3 region is CSAGPRSLEAFF. The DNA for the CDR3 is TGCAGTGCTGGCCCCCGGTCGTTAGAAGCTTTCTTT.